This TCR beta chain was recovered during a study of T-cell reconstitution after alpha-beta-depleted transplantation in children. Study results and limitations: Reportedly, alpha-beta T cells present about two months post-transplant originated from several hundred expanded clones of graft origin. At the one-year point after transplant, T-cell counts and TCRbeta diversity were found to come mostly from T cells that had been newly produced.

This clonotype has just a few counts. What it binds is unknown. Unique molecular identifiers were incorporated when the TCRbeta library was constructed. TCRdb processed the PCR reads anew with MiXCR; each CDR3 protein has one entry. The table shows over 200,000 distinct CDR3 sequences, with around a sixth occurring only once. Germline CDR1 reads MNHEY; CDR2 reads SMNVEV (reference sequence). V shed 3 bases and J shed 0 bases, with 29 bases lying between them. The length of the CDR3 is 22 residues. Sequences were derived from PBMCs, mostly from graft donor cells, sampled 360 days after TCRalphabeta/CD19-depleted stem cell transplant. The V and J genes are TRBV27 and TRBJ2-2; D gene unclear. The receptor comes from a male patient between 2 and 15 years old who had a stem cell transplant for acute lymphoblastic leukemia, so the T cells may come from the graft donor. The CDR3 loop is CASSFISSSLGFGFPNTGELFF. The CDR3 coding sequence is TGTGCCAGCAGTTTTATCTCCAGCTCTCTGGGGTTTGGGTTCCCGAACACCGGGGAGCTGTTTTTT.